This T cell receptor beta chain is from a study of T-cell reconstitution after alpha-beta-depleted transplantation in children listed by TCRdb under 2016. Study-wide context: T-cell immune reconstitution after TCRalphabeta/CD19-depleted allogeneic hematopoietic cell transplantation in children was quantitatively tracked in the study by means of TCR repertoire profiling. The investigation overall reported the following: Hyperexpanded clone frequencies declined over subsequent months; after one year, T-cell counts and TCRbeta diversity were mostly attributed to newly produced T cells. The apparently early recovery of alphabetaT-cell counts about two months after transplant reportedly depended on only several hundred rapidly expanded clones that came from non-depleted graft cells. In some patients, the high TCRbeta diversity seen at day 60 was put down to recipient T cells and intrathymic progenitors that had survived conditioning.

Library generation was performed with PCR. For sequencing, an Illumina HiSeq 2500 was employed. TCR library preparation used molecular barcoding, with unique molecular identifiers applied to normalize quantification of the TCRbeta repertoire. The public reads were reprocessed in TCRdb via fastp at Q25 and MiXCR, keeping in-frame beta chains. Rows with a matching CDR3 protein are joined into one entry that keeps the most common DNA and genes. Within this sample are hundreds of thousands of distinct CDR3 sequences, with around 25% of them counted one time only. The ten largest make up about 4.8% of the sample. This clonotype was seen a single time. No antigen is known for it. No much larger clone exists at a distance of one base, and base qualities are not known. The treatment or condition label corresponds to: allogeneic hematopoietic cell transplantation with graft depleted of TCRalphabeta T cells and CD19 B cells. TCRalphabeta/CD19-depleted allogeneic hematopoietic cell grafts were given to the transplant recipients, all of whom were children.

V and J lose 0 bases and 1 base, and a span of 10 bases separates them. The CDR3, from cysteine to phenylalanine, totals 16 residues. The sequence is cut down to CDR3 DNA, 48 bases in frame from base 1. Based on the germline V gene, the CDR1 and CDR2 sequences are MGHRA and YSYEKL. Source: PBMCs, mostly from graft donor cells, taken 360 days after TCRalphabeta/CD19-depleted stem cell transplant. The V and J genes are TRBV4-1 and TRBJ1-5; possibly the D gene is TRBD1, per 5 matching bases. This sequence was found in a female patient between 2 and 15 years old who had a stem cell transplant for congenital amegakaryocytic thrombocytopenia, so the T cells may come from the graft donor. The DNA sequence is as follows: TGCGCCAGCAGCCAAGAGGGGGTATACAGCAATCAGCCCCAGCATTTT. Its translation reads: CASSQEGVYSNQPQHF.